The 29 T cell receptor beta chains reported below all come from one sample, sequenced in a study of blood T cell repertoires in COVID-19. The assay was immunoSEQ multiplex PCR, and TCRdb's table has in-frame clones only and misses some. The sample consists of approximately 670,000 clones, 75% to 90% of them appearing once. Sequencing was carried out using peripheral blood. These receptors were taken from a woman younger than 35 with acute or convalescent COVID-19.

This sequence joins TRBV4-1 and TRBJ1-1, with a possible D match to TRBD1 (6 bases). V lost 0 bases and J 0 bases, leaving 8 bases between the germline ends. Germline-derived CDR1 and CDR2 are MGHRA and YSYEKL. The CDR3 covers 15 residues. The CDR3 DNA follows: TGCGCCAGCAGCCAAGAGGGGGCGATGAACACTGAAGCTTTCTTT. Amino acid sequence: CASSQEGAMNTEAFF.

The rearrangement joins TRBV4-1 to TRBJ1-5; 9 bases map to TRBD1. The V gene end was trimmed by 4 bases and the J gene end by 4 bases; junction bases not matched to a gene: 14. From germline, CDR1 is MGHRA and CDR2 YSYEKL. The CDR3 has 18 residues. CDR3 sequence: CASSPRPDRDRVNQPQHF. The CDR3 bases are TGCGCCAGCAGCCCGCGGCCGGACCGGGACAGGGTTAATCAGCCCCAGCATTTT.

CDR3 DNA: TGCAGCGTTGAAGATCTAGGATGGGATCAGCCCCAGCATTTT. Translating gives CSVEDLGWDQPQHF. The chain joins TRBV29-1 to TRBJ1-5; D gene ambiguous. This CDR3 region has 14 residues. Germline V gene data show CDR1 as SQVTM and CDR2 as ANQGSEA. The V end lost 0 bases, the J end lost 5 bases, and 11 bases lay between the germline ends.

The rearrangement joins TRBV5-4 to TRBJ1-6; D is ambiguous. The length of the CDR3 is 14 residues. Germline V gene data show CDR1 as SGHNT and CDR2 as YYREEE (reference sequence). Trimming pared 6 bases from V and 7 bases from J, leaving 14 bases between. CDR3 coding DNA: TGTGCCAGCAATCGCCTTCCCGGGAATTCACCCCTCCACTTT. It codes for CASNRLPGNSPLHF.

This sequence joins TRBV5-1 and TRBJ1-1; a weak D match, TRBD1 (6 bases). In germline, CDR1 is SGHRS, CDR2 YFSETQ. The CDR3 covers 15 residues. The germline V and J ends were trimmed by 0 bases and 5 bases, with 14 bases remaining between them. In nucleotides, the CDR3 is TGCGCCAGCAGCTTGGCAGCGGGGGGCGAAACTGAAGCTTTCTTT. This encodes CASSLAAGGETEAFF.

The chain is built from TRBV9 and TRBJ2-7, with 9 bases lining up with TRBD1. Germline V gene data show CDR1 as SGDLS and CDR2 as YYNGEE. Unmatched junction bases numbered 7, after V lost 2 bases and J lost 4 bases. The CDR3 is 15 residues long. DNA of the CDR3: TGTGCCAGCAGCGTCGGCTGGACAGGGGAGTACGAGCAGTACTTC. The encoded protein is CASSVGWTGEYEQYF.

The chain employs TRBV28 and TRBJ1-6; TRBD1 matches 10 bases. Germline V gene lookup returns CDR1 MDHEN and CDR2 SYDVKM. Unmatched junction bases numbered 24, after V lost 2 bases and J lost 5 bases. This CDR3 spans 23 amino acids. The CDR3 protein is CASSLQNRRVVLRTGGNNSPLHF. The CDR3 DNA is TGTGCCAGCAGTTTACAAAATCGGAGGGTCGTCCTCCGGACAGGGGGTAATAATTCACCCCTCCACTTT.

The chain carries TRBV29-1 and TRBJ1-1; no definite D call. Germline-derived CDR1 and CDR2 are SQVTM and ANQGSEA. The V end was cut by 6 bases, the J end by 4 bases, with 15 bases between. The CDR3 length is 13 residues. CDR3 sequence reads: CSVRDRRGTEAFF. In DNA form, the CDR3 reads TGCAGCGTCCGTGATAGACGGGGCACTGAAGCTTTCTTT.

V is TRBV6-5 and J is TRBJ1-1, with TRBD1 identical over 7 bases. V lost 11 bases, J lost 5 bases, and 5 bases stayed unmatched. Germline CDR1 and CDR2: MNHEY and SVGAGI. The CDR3 covers 11 residues. CDR3 coding DNA: TGTGCCGGACAGGAGGCAACTGAAGCTTTCTTT. Translating it yields CAGQEATEAFF.

This sequence joins TRBV11-2 and TRBJ2-7, with D uncertain. This CDR3 is 14 amino acids long. Germline loops: CDR1 SGHAT, CDR2 FQNNGV. Trimming pared 1 base from V and 3 bases from J, leaving 10 bases between. The CDR3 here is CASSLGGGVYEQYF. For the CDR3, the DNA is TGTGCCAGCAGCTTAGGTGGCGGAGTCTACGAGCAGTACTTC.

The V gene is TRBV13, the J gene TRBJ2-3; the D gene is possibly TRBD2 (7 bases). The CDR3 is made up of 18 amino acids. V lost 1 base, J lost 0 bases, and 17 bases lay in between. Germline V gives CDR1 PRHDT, CDR2 FYEKMQ (reference sequence). The CDR3: CASSLAGRAGASTDTQYF. The CDR3 DNA sequence: TGTGCCAGCAGCTTAGCCGGTAGGGCGGGGGCTAGCACAGATACGCAGTATTTT.

The chain uses TRBV6-2 or TRBV6-3 and TRBJ1-2; maybe TRBD1 (6 bases). The CDR3 covers 14 residues. Germline CDR1 is MNHEY and CDR2 is SVGEGT. V lost 2 bases to trimming and J lost 7 bases, with 14 bases between them. The CDR3 coding sequence is TGTGCCAGCAGTTACCAAACAGGGAGGGGTGGCTACACCTTC. Its protein product is CASSYQTGRGGYTF.

Here the CDR3 DNA reads TGTGCCAGCAGCCAATCGGGACAGTACACCTTC. Its protein product is CASSQSGQYTF. J is TRBJ1-2 and V is TRBV3-1 (or the pseudogene TRBV3-2); 7 nucleotides match TRBD1. This CDR3 has 11 amino acids. CDR1 is LGHDT, CDR2 YNNKEL, per germline (reference sequence). V was clipped by 2 bases and J by 11 bases; unmatched bases: 2.

The rearrangement links TRBV27 to TRBJ2-1, with a weak D call TRBD1 (6 bases). The length of the CDR3 is 15 residues. Trimming shortened V by 6 bases and J by 4 bases, and 16 bases separated the two germline ends. The germline V gene encodes CDR1 MNHEY and CDR2 SMNVEV (reference sequence). The CDR3 coding sequence is TGTGCCAGCAGCTTCACAGGGATGCGTTACAATGAGCAGTTCTTC. It codes for CASSFTGMRYNEQFF.

The chain employs TRBV6-6 and TRBJ1-2; 8 bases agree with TRBD1. The junction had 8 bases not matched to a gene; V was cut back by 2 bases and J by 6 bases. The CDR3 runs to 15 residues. Per the germline V gene, CDR1 is MNHNY and CDR2 is SVGAGI (reference sequence). As DNA, the CDR3 is TGTGCCAGCAGTTACGTCTGGACAGGGACGGATGGCTACACCTTC. This gives the protein CASSYVWTGTDGYTF.

In DNA, the CDR3 is TGTGCCAGCAGCACATCCTCGGGACAGGGGAGAGAGACCCAGTACTTC. Its translation: CASSTSSGQGRETQYF. The chain joins TRBV11-2 to TRBJ2-5; 10 positions agree with TRBD1. Germline V gene lookup returns CDR1 SGHAT and CDR2 FQNNGV. The CDR3 covers 16 residues. V trimming: 5 bases; J trimming: 4 bases; junction bases outside the gene matches: 10.

The chain combines TRBV7-2 with TRBJ1-3; D is perhaps TRBD1 (5 bases). Trimming took 8 bases from V and 5 from J, leaving 16 bases between them. The CDR3 length is 14 residues. Looked up from germline, CDR1 is SGHTA and CDR2 is FQGNSA. The CDR3 DNA is TGTGCCAGCGCAATAGGGGTTTTTAGAAACACCATATATTTT. Encoded protein: CASAIGVFRNTIYF.

This clone was seen a single time. This rearrangement joins TRBV5-4 to TRBJ1-3, with TRBD1 matching over 7 bases. The CDR3 contains 16 residues. Germline assignment: CDR1 SGHNT and CDR2 YYREEE (reference sequence). V trimming: 4 bases; J trimming: 4 bases; junction bases outside the gene matches: 11. CDR3 nucleotide sequence: TGTGCCAGCAGCCTACAGGGGCCTAGATACGGAAACACCATATATTTT. Translated, it gives CASSLQGPRYGNTIYF.

The V call is TRBV3-1 (or the pseudogene TRBV3-2), the J call TRBJ1-2; the D gene is possibly TRBD1 (5 bases). The CDR3 extends over 11 amino acids. CDR1 and CDR2 (germline): LGHDT, YNNKEL (reference sequence). V lost 4 bases and J 5 bases, leaving 5 bases between the germline ends. In nucleotides, the CDR3 is TGTGCCAGCAGCCGACAGTATGGCTACACCTTC. Encoded protein: CASSRQYGYTF.

The rearrangement links TRBV2 to TRBJ1-5; 9 nucleotides align to TRBD1. This CDR3 is 19 amino acids long. The V segment lost 4 bases and the J segment 5 bases; nucleotides outside the gene matches: 18. Germline CDR1 is SNHLY and CDR2 is FYNNEI. Here the CDR3 reads CASSGGRTGATLGDQPQHF. As DNA, the CDR3 is TGTGCCAGCAGTGGGGGCAGGACAGGGGCCACTCTGGGAGATCAGCCCCAGCATTTT.

This clone is a singleton in its sample. The J gene is TRBJ2-1, the V gene TRBV7-9; 7 bases are shared with TRBD1. This CDR3 contains 14 residues. CDR1 SEHNR and CDR2 FQNEAQ come from the germline V gene (reference sequence). Trimming took 4 bases from V and 4 from J; bases not matched to a gene: 4. CDR3 bases: TGTGCCAGCAGCTCACAGGGGTTATACAATGAGCAGTTCTTC. It yields the protein CASSSQGLYNEQFF.

The CDR3 bases are TGTGCCAGCAGTTTACGCCAGGGGATCAACTATGGCTACACCTTC. Residues: CASSLRQGINYGYTF. The chain is built from TRBV27 and TRBJ1-2; D possibly corresponds to TRBD1 (6 bases). Germline-derived CDR1 and CDR2 are MNHEY and SMNVEV (reference sequence). V lost 2 bases, J lost 2 bases, and 12 bases lay in between. The CDR3 has 15 residues.

This clone was found a few times. This chain uses TRBV18 with TRBJ1-1; 9 nucleotides agree with TRBD1. The J segment lost 5 bases and the V segment lost 3 bases, leaving 7 bases of the junction unmatched. Per germline, CDR1 KGHSH and CDR2 LQKENI. CDR3 size: 15 residues. CDR3 region: CASSPRTGEGTEAFF. The DNA for the CDR3 is TGTGCCAGCTCACCGAGGACAGGGGAAGGAACTGAAGCTTTCTTT.

This clone is a singleton in its sample. The chain is built from TRBV6-5 and TRBJ2-3; 8 nucleotides line up with TRBD1. The CDR3 loop spans 15 amino acids. The junction had 6 bases not matched to a gene; V was cut back by 5 bases and J by 2 bases. Germline CDR1 and CDR2: MNHEY and SVGAGI. CDR3 sequence reads: CASSRRTGYTDTQYF. The DNA of the CDR3 is TGTGCCAGCAGTCGACGGACAGGGTACACAGATACGCAGTATTTT.

The chain employs TRBV7-2 and TRBJ2-3, with 7 bases identical to TRBD2. V was pared by 5 bases and J by 0 bases, with 11 bases of the junction left unmatched. CDR1 is SGHTA, CDR2 FQGNSA, per germline. This CDR3 region has 17 residues. CDR3 sequence: CASSPRRLAASTDTQYF. The CDR3 DNA follows: TGTGCCAGCAGCCCACGAAGGCTAGCGGCAAGCACAGATACGCAGTATTTT.

This clone appeared a single time. The chain recombines TRBV5-1 with TRBJ2-3, with TRBD1 matching over 10 bases. The J segment lost 4 bases and the V segment lost 4 bases, leaving 9 bases of the junction unmatched. The germline CDR1 and CDR2 sequences are SGHRS and YFSETQ. This CDR3 has 16 amino acids. The CDR3 region has the DNA TGCGCCAGCAGCCGGGGGACAGGGGCGATGGCAGATACGCAGTATTTT. This encodes CASSRGTGAMADTQYF.

The chain joins TRBV4-3 to TRBJ2-2, with 8 bases identical to TRBD2. The germline CDR1 and CDR2 sequences are LGHNA and YSLEER. The CDR3 runs to 16 residues. Germline trimming cut 0 bases from V and 6 bases from J; bases unmatched to any gene: 6. The CDR3 coding sequence is TGCGCCAGCAGCCAAGAATTAGGAGCGGGGGCCGGGGAGCTGTTTTTT. The encoded protein is CASSQELGAGAGELFF.

The CDR3 bases are TGCGCCAGCAGAAGGAAGGGGCAGGACTATGGCTACACCTTC. Translation: CASRRKGQDYGYTF. This sequence joins TRBV10-2 and TRBJ1-2; TRBD1 might be the D (5 bases). V shed 6 bases and J shed 3 bases, with 14 bases lying between them. This CDR3 is 14 amino acids long. Germline V gene data show CDR1 as WSHSY and CDR2 as SAAADI.

The chain has TRBV10-2 and TRBJ1-3, with a tentative D call TRBD1 (6 bases). Germline V lookup: CDR1 WSHSY, CDR2 SAAADI. This CDR3 is 17 amino acids long. Trimming took 7 bases from V and 0 from J, leaving 19 bases between them. The CDR3 nucleotides read TGCGCCAGCATCCCCCTTTATCAGGGGACCTCTGGAAACACCATATATTTT. This sequence encodes CASIPLYQGTSGNTIYF.